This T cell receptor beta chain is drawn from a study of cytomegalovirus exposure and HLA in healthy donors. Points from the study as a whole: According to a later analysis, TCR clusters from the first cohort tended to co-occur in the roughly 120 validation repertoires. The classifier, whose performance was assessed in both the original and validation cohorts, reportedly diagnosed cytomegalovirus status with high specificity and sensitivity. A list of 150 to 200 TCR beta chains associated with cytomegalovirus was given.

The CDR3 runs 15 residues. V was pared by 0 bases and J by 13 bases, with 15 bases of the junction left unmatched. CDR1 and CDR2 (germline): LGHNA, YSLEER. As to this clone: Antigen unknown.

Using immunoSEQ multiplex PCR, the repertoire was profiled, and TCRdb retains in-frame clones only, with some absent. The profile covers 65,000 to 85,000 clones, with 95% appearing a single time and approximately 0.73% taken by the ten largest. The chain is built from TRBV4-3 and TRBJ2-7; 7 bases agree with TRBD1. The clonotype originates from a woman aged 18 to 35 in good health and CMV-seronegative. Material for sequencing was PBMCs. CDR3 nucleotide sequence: TGCGCCAGCAGCCAAGATCCGTACCTAGGGACAGCCCATTACTTC. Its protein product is CASSQDPYLGTAHYF.